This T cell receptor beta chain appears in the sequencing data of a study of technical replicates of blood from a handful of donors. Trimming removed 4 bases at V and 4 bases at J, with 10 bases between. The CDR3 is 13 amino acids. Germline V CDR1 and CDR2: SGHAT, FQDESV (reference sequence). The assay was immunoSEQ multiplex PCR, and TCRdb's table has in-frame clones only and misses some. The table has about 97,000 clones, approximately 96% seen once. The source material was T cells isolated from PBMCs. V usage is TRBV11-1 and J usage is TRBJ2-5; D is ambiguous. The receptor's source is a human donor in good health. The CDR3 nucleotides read TGTGCCAGCAGCTCATTAGCTAGAGAGACCCAGTACTTC. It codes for CASSSLARETQYF. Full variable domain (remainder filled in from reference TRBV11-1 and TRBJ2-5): EAEVAQSPRYKITEKSQAVAFWCDPISGHATLYWYRQILGQGPELLVQFQDESVVDDSQLPKDRFSAERLKGVDSTLKIQPAELGDSAMYLCASSSLARETQYFGPGTRLLVL.